Listed below are T cell receptor beta chains from one sample, sequenced in a study of shared clonotypes between healthy human individuals. Assay used: immunoSEQ multiplex PCR; TCRdb lists only in-frame clones, some missing. Here the sample spans about 650,000 clones, less than 97% being singletons. The sequenced material came from naive CD8+ T cells sorted from blood. The receptor set was obtained from a woman in her twenties or thirties in good health. Each CDR3 is given with its conserved first and last residue. D genes are given only for firm matches. The size of a clone is reported for some rows only, either as once, few or many, or as a class for expanded clones.

DNA,CDR3,V,J,D,size
TGCGCCAGCAGCTTGCTAAGGAGGGGGACCCCTGATACGCAGTATTTT,CASSLLRRGTPDTQYF,TRBV5-1,TRBJ2-3,.,.
TGTGCCAGCAGCTTGTTAGGGGGCGCCTCCTACAATGAGCAGTTCTTC,CASSLLGGASYNEQFF,TRBV5-6,TRBJ2-1,TRBD1,.
TGCAGCGTTGTACTGGACGCCAACAATCAGCCCCAGCATTTT,CSVVLDANNQPQHF,TRBV29-1,TRBJ1-5,.,once
TGTGCCAGCAGTGATCAACTCACAGGGGTTTGGGAAAAACTGTTTTTT,CASSDQLTGVWEKLFF,TRBV28,TRBJ1-4,TRBD1,.
TGCAGCGTTCTTAGTGGCCTTTCGAGCTCCTACAATGAGCAGTTCTTC,CSVLSGLSSSYNEQFF,TRBV29-1,TRBJ2-1,.,.
TGTGCCTGGTCTAGGGGTAAAAGTCAGCCCCAGCATTTT,CAWSRGKSQPQHF,TRBV30,TRBJ1-5,.,.
TGTGCCAGCAGTGAGGGGGCGGGGTGGGAGACCCAGTACTTC,CASSEGAGWETQYF,TRBV6-1,TRBJ2-5,.,.
TGTGCCACCAGCAGACAACTAGCGGGAGAGGTAGATACGCAGTATTTT,CATSRQLAGEVDTQYF,TRBV15,TRBJ2-3,TRBD2,.
TGTGCCAGCAGCGAGACGAACGGCGAGCAGTACTTC,CASSETNGEQYF,TRBV9,TRBJ2-7,.,.
TGTGCCCATATGCGGGGGGCAGAGACTAACTATGGCTACACCTTC,CAHMRGAETNYGYTF,TRBV28,TRBJ1-2,.,.
TGTGCCAGCAGTTTAACCGGGGGTAATGAAAAACTGTTTTTT,CASSLTGGNEKLFF,TRBV27,TRBJ1-4,.,.
TGTGCCAGCAGCCCAGCGGGGGGAGGGATGAACACTGAAGCTTTCTTT,CASSPAGGGMNTEAFF,TRBV5-4,TRBJ1-1,.,.
TGTGCCAGTAGTATAGAAAGCGGGAGTTCCTACGAGCAGTACTTC,CASSIESGSSYEQYF,TRBV19,TRBJ2-7,TRBD2,.
TGCAGCGTTGCTACAGGGGTTTCTAGCAATCAGCCCCAGCATTTT,CSVATGVSSNQPQHF,TRBV29-1,TRBJ1-5,TRBD1,.
TGTGCCAGTAGTGATCGAGAAGGAGCCTATCCGAACACCGGGGAGCTGTTTTTT,CASSDREGAYPNTGELFF,TRBV19,TRBJ2-2,.,.
TGTGCCAGCAGCTTGACTAGCGGGAGAGTGGGTGCCGGGGAGCTGTTTTTT,CASSLTSGRVGAGELFF,TRBV28,TRBJ2-2,TRBD2,.
TGTGCCAGCAGTTTTCCAACTAATGAAAAACTGTTTTTT,CASSFPTNEKLFF,TRBV28,TRBJ1-4,.,.
TGTGCCAGCAGTGCGGGACAGGGCAATTCACCCCTCCACTTT,CASSAGQGNSPLHF,TRBV2,TRBJ1-6,TRBD1,.
TGCAGTGCTAGTCTCCATGGCTACACCTTC,CSASLHGYTF,TRBV20-1,TRBJ1-2,.,.
TGTGCCAGCAGTGTATCGACGGATTTCACAGATACGCAGTATTTT,CASSVSTDFTDTQYF,TRBV28,TRBJ2-3,.,.